This record concerns one T cell receptor beta chain sequence. The antigen it binds to is not known. Per-base quality was not reported, and no clone a single base away is much larger than it. The sample is drawn from a study of blood T cell repertoires in COVID-19 (TCRdb year 2020). Regarding the study in general: The collaborator samples originated in the United States, Italy and Spain and spanned the acute and convalescent phases of COVID-19. Samples came from the ongoing ImmuneRACE study (first 160 participants) plus 1,254 subjects from 6 global collaborators. The dataset comprised deeply sampled blood TCRbeta repertoires from subjects exposed to, actively infected with, or recovered from COVID-19. Sample metadata almost always included a de-identified subject ID, COVID-19 status, age in years and sex. Where HLA class I and class II types were available, the types were taken from metadata supplied by the sample provider, not from assay-based typing. The prospective study material was composed of cDNA or gDNA derived from T cells, B-cell-depleted T cells, or PBMCs. The repertoires were released in a freely available public database intended as a resource for research on the immune response to SARS-CoV-2. Here is what the overall study found, with its caveats: Clinical and demographic metadata were provided uncurated, with the amount varying by source and participant.

TCRbeta CDR3 regions were amplified from genomic DNA by means of the immunoSEQ Assay, a bias-controlled multiplex PCR. The study's processing was this. The number of nucleated cells in each sample was estimated from the amplification of reference gene primers within the assay. To quantify the absolute abundance of each unique TCRbeta CDR3 rearrangement, sequence reads were collapsed and filtered. For each sample, productive Simpson clonality was calculated as the square root of Simpson's diversity index over productive rearrangements. Entries here come from immuneACCESS through TCRdb and include only in-frame sequences with V and J called. Some clones fail to appear in such tables; in the studies checked, an unresolved V gene covers under half of the shortfall, and the cause of the remainder is unknown. V, J and clone size were drawn from that table, and D and trimming were deduced from the DNA. A total of 250,000 or so clones appear in this sample, around 85% of them only once. More than 6% of the sample rests with the top ten.

The collaborating institutions used their own protocols to collect whole blood in K2EDTA tubes. For TCRbeta analysis, collaborators shipped samples in one of three forms: frozen whole blood, isolated PBMCs, or DNA extracted from either of those sample types. Measured from the cysteine to the phenylalanine, the CDR3 is 18 residues long. Only the CDR3 region is kept as DNA, spanning 54 bases read in frame from base 1. Relative to germline, V is missing 6 bases and J is missing 0 bases, with 15 bases of the junction outside any gene match. The germline V gene (reference sequence) supplies CDR1 LNHDA and CDR2 SQIVND.

The clonotype comes from a woman aged 55-75 years with active or convalescent COVID-19. Sequenced material: peripheral blood. The rearrangement combines TRBV19 with TRBJ1-2, with 8 central nucleotides matching TRBD1. CDR3 region: CASRRWDAGQETNYGYTF. Here is the DNA: TGTGCCAGTAGGCGATGGGATGCGGGACAGGAGACTAACTATGGCTACACCTTC.